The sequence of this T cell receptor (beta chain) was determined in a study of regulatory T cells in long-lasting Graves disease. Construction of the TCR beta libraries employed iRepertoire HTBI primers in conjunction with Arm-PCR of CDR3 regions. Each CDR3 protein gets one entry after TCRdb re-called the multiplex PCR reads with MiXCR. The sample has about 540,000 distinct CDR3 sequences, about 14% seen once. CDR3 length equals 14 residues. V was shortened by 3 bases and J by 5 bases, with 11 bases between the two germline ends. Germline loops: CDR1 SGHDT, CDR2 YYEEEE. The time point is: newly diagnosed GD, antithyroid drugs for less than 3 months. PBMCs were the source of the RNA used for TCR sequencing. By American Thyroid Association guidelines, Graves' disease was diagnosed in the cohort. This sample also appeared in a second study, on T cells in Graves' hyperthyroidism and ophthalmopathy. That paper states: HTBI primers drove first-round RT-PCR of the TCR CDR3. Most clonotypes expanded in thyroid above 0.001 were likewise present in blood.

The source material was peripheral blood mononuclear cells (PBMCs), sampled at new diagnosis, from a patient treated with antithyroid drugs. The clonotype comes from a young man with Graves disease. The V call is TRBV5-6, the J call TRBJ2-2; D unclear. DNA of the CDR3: TGTGCCAGCAGCTATATGCTGGAGACCGGGGAGCTGTTTTTT. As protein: CASSYMLETGELFF.